This T cell receptor beta chain was obtained from a study of T cells in Graves' hyperthyroidism and ophthalmopathy. Across the whole study: The blood sample was taken at first diagnosis, before treatment began.

The study excluded patients with uncontrolled infection, other autoimmune disease, pregnancy or lactation. In its sample, this clonotype was seen many times. Antigen specificity is unknown. This CDR3 has 15 amino acids. The germline V gene encodes CDR1 SGHAT and CDR2 FQDESV (reference sequence). Trimming took off 5 bases at V and 7 bases at J, with 18 bases between the two ends. Study-wide points: Ophthalmopathy was model-predicted a median about 6.9 months pre-onset.

Amplification of TCR beta CDR3 regions was performed using RNA transcripts as template. First-round RT-PCR with HTBI primers amplified the TCR CDR3 region. TCRdb redid the calling of the multiplex PCR reads with MiXCR, one entry per CDR3 protein. In the table there are 600,000 to 700,000 distinct CDR3 sequences, approximately 14% of which are singletons. Sequenced input: blood. The receptor was isolated from a woman aged 40 to 50 with Graves' ophthalmopathy. The chain is built from TRBV11-1 and TRBJ2-1; D possibly corresponds to TRBD1 (6 bases). The CDR3 DNA is TGTGCCAGCAGCCCTTCGGGACACGCTTATAATGAGCAGTTCTTC. Translating it yields CASSPSGHAYNEQFF. Full variable domain (outside the CDR3, taken from reference TRBV11-1 and TRBJ2-1): EAEVAQSPRYKITEKSQAVAFWCDPISGHATLYWYRQILGQGPELLVQFQDESVVDDSQLPKDRFSAERLKGVDSTLKIQPAELGDSAMYLCASSPSGHAYNEQFFGPGTRLTVL.